These 7 T cell receptor beta chains share one sample of origin, sequenced in a study of T cell responses to AZD1222 COVID-19 vaccine. Here immunoSEQ multiplex PCR was the method, and the copy in TCRdb shows in-frame clones only, minus some. The sample includes about 120,000 clones, roughly nine tenths of them seen just once. This material consisted of peripheral blood, taken on day 0 of AZD1222 vaccination. These receptors originate from an adult in good health.

This rearrangement joins TRBV3-1 (or the pseudogene TRBV3-2) to TRBJ2-1; tentative D call: TRBD2 (5 bases). Germline-derived CDR1 and CDR2 are LGHDT and YNNKEL (reference sequence). Trimming stripped 0 bases from V and 6 bases from J, with 9 bases between. The CDR3 sequence is 14 residues long. As DNA, the CDR3 is TGTGCCAGCAGCCAAGATTCTAGCTTCAATGAGCAGTTCTTC. It is translated as CASSQDSSFNEQFF.

V gene TRBV3-1 (or the pseudogene TRBV3-2) combines with J gene TRBJ2-7; 8 bases line up with TRBD2. This CDR3 contains 15 residues. The germline V gene has CDR1 LGHDT and CDR2 YNNKEL (reference sequence). V trimming: 2 bases; J trimming: 6 bases; junction bases outside the gene matches: 9. The CDR3 loop is CASSQTTSDASEQYF. CDR3 nucleotide sequence: TGTGCCAGCAGCCAAACGACTAGCGATGCCTCCGAGCAGTACTTC.

V gene TRBV11-2 combines with J gene TRBJ2-7, with 8 bases fitting TRBD1. Trimming at V came to 3 bases and at J to 2 bases, leaving 6 bases not matched to a gene. CDR3 size: 15 residues. Germline CDR1 SGHAT, CDR2 FQNNGV. The CDR3 is CASSFTGGSAYEQYF. As DNA, the CDR3 is TGTGCCAGCAGCTTCACAGGGGGAAGCGCCTACGAGCAGTACTTC.

This clone was seen a single time. The gene calls are TRBV7-2 and TRBJ2-5; 12 bases are a match to TRBD2. The CDR3 extends over 15 amino acids. V lost 4 bases, J lost 4 bases, and 4 bases stayed unmatched. The germline V gene encodes CDR1 SGHTA and CDR2 FQGNSA. For the CDR3, the DNA is TGTGCCAGCAGCTACGGACTAGCGGGGCGAGAGACCCAGTACTTC. It is translated as CASSYGLAGRETQYF.

This chain uses TRBV7-3 with TRBJ2-3, with D possibly called TRBD1 or TRBD2 (5 bases each). The CDR3 totals 15 residues. The V end lost 5 bases, the J end lost 0 bases, and 12 bases lay between the germline ends. Germline lookup yields CDR1 SGHTA and CDR2 FQGTGA. CDR3 sequence: CASSPGPVSTDTQYF. The CDR3 region has the DNA TGTGCCAGCAGCCCGGGGCCGGTAAGCACAGATACGCAGTATTTT.

The chain links TRBV19 to TRBJ2-5; TRBD2 aligns across 9 bases. The CDR3 is 14 residues long. Trimming at V came to 8 bases and at J to 3 bases, leaving 7 bases not matched to a gene. CDR1 is LNHDA and CDR2 is SQIVND in the germline V gene (reference sequence). Here the CDR3 DNA reads TGTGCCAGTGCCAGCGGGAGGTACGAAGAGACCCAGTACTTC. Amino acid sequence: CASASGRYEETQYF.

The gene calls are TRBV30 and TRBJ2-7; 11 nucleotides match TRBD1. CDR1 GTSNPN and CDR2 SVGIG come from the germline V gene (reference sequence). This CDR3 has 15 amino acids. V was clipped by 3 bases and J by 4 bases; unmatched bases: 8. The DNA of the CDR3 is TGTGCCTGGAGCCGGGCCGGGACAGGGGGGTACGAGCAGTACTTC. Translation gives CAWSRAGTGGYEQYF.